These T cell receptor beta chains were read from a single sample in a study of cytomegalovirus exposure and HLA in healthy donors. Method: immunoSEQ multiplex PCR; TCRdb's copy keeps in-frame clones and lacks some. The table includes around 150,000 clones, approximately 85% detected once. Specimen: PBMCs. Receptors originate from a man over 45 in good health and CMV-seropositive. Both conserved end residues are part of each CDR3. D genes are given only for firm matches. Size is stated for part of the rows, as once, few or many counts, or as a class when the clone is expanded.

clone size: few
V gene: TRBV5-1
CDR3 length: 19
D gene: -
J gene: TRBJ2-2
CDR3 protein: CASSLYLRGGTSNTGELFF
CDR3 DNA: TGCGCCAGCAGCTTGTATCTTCGTGGCGGTACCTCGAACACCGGGGAGCTGTTTTTT

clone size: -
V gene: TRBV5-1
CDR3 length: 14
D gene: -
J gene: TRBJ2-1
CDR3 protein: CASNPSGGNNEQFF
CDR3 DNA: TGCGCCAGCAACCCGAGCGGCGGGAACAATGAGCAGTTCTTC

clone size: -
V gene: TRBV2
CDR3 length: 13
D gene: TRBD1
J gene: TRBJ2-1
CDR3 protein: CASGRGSYNEQFF
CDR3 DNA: TGTGCCAGCGGCAGGGGGTCCTACAATGAGCAGTTCTTC

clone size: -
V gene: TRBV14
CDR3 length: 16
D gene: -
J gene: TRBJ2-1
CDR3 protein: CASSPLGGETYNEQFF
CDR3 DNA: TGTGCCAGCAGCCCCCTGGGGGGAGAAACCTACAATGAGCAGTTCTTC

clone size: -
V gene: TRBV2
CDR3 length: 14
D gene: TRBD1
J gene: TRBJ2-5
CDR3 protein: CASSPRTGTQTQYF
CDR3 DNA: TGTGCCAGCAGCCCCAGGACAGGGACCCAGACCCAGTACTTC

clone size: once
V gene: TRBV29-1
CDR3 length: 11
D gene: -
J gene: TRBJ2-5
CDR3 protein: CSVAGAETQYF
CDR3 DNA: TGCAGCGTTGCTGGGGCAGAGACCCAGTACTTC

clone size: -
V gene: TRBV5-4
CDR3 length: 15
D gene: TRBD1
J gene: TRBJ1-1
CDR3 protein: CASSTRQGANTEAFF
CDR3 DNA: TGTGCCAGCAGCACCCGACAGGGGGCGAACACTGAAGCTTTCTTT

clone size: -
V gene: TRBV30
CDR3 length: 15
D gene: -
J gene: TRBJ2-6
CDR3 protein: CAWSQGGSGANVLTF
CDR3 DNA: TGTGCCTGGAGCCAAGGGGGTTCTGGGGCCAACGTCCTGACTTTC

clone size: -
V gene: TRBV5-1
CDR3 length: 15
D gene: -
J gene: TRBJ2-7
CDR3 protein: CASSVNFGGPYEQYF
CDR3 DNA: TGCGCCAGCAGCGTGAACTTCGGAGGTCCCTACGAGCAGTACTTC

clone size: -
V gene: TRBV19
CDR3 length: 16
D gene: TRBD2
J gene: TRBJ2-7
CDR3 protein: CASSLGGTRSSYEQYF
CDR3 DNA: TGTGCCAGTAGCCTCGGGGGGACTAGAAGTTCCTACGAGCAGTACTTC

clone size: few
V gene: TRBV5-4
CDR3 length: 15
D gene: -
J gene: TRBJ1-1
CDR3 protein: CASSLVQRRDTEAFF
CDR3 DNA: TGTGCCAGCAGCTTGGTTCAGAGGCGTGACACTGAAGCTTTCTTT

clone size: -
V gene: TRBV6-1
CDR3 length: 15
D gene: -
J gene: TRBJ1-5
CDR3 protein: CASSGSLQGNQPQHF
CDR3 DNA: TGTGCCAGCAGTGGAAGCCTCCAGGGTAATCAGCCCCAGCATTTT

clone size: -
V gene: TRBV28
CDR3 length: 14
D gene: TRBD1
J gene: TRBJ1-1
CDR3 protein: CASSSTGLNTEAFF
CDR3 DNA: TGTGCCAGCAGTTCGACAGGGTTGAACACTGAAGCTTTCTTT

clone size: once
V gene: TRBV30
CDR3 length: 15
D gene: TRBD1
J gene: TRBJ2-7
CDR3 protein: CAWSPAGTGSYEQYF
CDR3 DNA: TGTGCCTGGAGCCCAGCCGGGACAGGGTCCTACGAGCAGTACTTC

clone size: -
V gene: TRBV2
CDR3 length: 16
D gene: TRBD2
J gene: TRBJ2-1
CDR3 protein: CASRGLLAGSYNEQFF
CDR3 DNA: TGTGCCAGCAGGGGACTACTAGCGGGATCCTACAATGAGCAGTTCTTC

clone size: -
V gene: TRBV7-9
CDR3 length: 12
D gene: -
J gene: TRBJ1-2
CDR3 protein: CSSSLGTSGYTF
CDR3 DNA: TGTTCCAGCAGCCTAGGGACTTCAGGCTACACCTTC

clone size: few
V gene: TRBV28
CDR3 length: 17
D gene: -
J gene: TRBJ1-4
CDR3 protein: CASSSAAGTDRNEKLFF
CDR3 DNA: TGTGCCAGCAGTTCCGCCGCCGGAACAGACAGAAATGAAAAACTGTTTTTT

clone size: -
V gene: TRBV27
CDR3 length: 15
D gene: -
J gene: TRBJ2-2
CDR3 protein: CASSFAGRNTGELFF
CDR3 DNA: TGTGCCAGCAGTTTCGCGGGAAGGAACACCGGGGAGCTGTTTTTT

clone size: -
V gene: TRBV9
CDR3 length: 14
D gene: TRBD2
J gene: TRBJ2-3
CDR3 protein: CASSRTSTTDTQYF
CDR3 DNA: TGTGCCAGCAGCCGGACTAGCACCACAGATACGCAGTATTTT

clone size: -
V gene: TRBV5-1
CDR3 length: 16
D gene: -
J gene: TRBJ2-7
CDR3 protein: CASSLAASGPPYEQYF
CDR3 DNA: TGCGCCAGCAGCTTGGCCGCGAGCGGTCCCCCCTACGAGCAGTACTTC

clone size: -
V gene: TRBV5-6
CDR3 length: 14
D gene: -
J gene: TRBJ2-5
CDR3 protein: CASSFWTVQETQYF
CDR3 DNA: TGTGCCAGCAGCTTCTGGACAGTTCAAGAGACCCAGTACTTC

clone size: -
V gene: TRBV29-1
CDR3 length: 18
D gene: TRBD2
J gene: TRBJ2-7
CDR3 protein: CSVSRPGTSGSTSYEQYF
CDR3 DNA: TGCAGCGTCAGTCGTCCCGGGACTAGCGGGAGCACCTCCTACGAGCAGTACTTC

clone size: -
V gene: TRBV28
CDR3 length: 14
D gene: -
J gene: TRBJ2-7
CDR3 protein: CASSFLDRAYEQYF
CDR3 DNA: TGTGCCAGCAGTTTTCTGGACAGAGCCTACGAGCAGTACTTC

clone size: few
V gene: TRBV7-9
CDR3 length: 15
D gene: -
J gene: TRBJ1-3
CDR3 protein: CASSLESGSGNTIYF
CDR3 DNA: TGTGCCAGCAGCTTAGAATCGGGCTCTGGAAACACCATATATTTT

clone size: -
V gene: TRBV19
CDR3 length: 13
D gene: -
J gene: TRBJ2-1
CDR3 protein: CASAQGSGNEQFF
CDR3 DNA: TGTGCCAGTGCACAGGGTTCAGGTAATGAGCAGTTCTTC

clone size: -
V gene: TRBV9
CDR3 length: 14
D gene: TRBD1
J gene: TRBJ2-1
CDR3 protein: CASRAISPGGEQFF
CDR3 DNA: TGTGCCAGCAGAGCCATATCTCCAGGGGGTGAGCAGTTCTTC

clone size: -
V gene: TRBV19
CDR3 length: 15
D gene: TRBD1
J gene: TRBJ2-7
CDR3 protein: CASSRDRRFPYEQYF
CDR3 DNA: TGTGCCAGTAGTCGGGACAGAAGATTCCCCTACGAGCAGTACTTC

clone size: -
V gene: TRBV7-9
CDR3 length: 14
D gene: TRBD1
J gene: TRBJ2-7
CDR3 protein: CSSSLVDRGPEQYF
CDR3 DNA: TGTTCCAGCAGCTTAGTTGACAGGGGCCCCGAGCAGTACTTC

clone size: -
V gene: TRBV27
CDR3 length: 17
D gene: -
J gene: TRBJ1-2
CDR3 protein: CASSYSGRPNPRYGYTF
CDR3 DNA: TGTGCCAGCAGTTATTCAGGGCGGCCTAATCCGCGCTATGGCTACACCTTC

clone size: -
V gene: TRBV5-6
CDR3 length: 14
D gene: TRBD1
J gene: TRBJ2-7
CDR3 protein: CASSSVGTGSEQYF
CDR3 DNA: TGTGCCAGCAGCTCGGTAGGGACAGGGTCCGAGCAGTACTTC

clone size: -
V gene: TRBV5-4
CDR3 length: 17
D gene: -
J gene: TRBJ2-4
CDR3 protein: CASSPSGGGQAKNIQYF
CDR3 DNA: TGTGCCAGCAGCCCATCTGGGGGAGGCCAAGCCAAAAACATTCAGTACTTC

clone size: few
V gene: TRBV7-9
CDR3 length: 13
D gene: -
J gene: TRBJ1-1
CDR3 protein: CASSSIRITEAFF
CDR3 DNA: TGTGCCAGCAGCTCAATCAGAATCACTGAAGCTTTCTTT

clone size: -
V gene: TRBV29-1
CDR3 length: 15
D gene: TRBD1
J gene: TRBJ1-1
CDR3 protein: CSANPGGIFGTEAFF
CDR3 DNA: TGCAGCGCCAACCCAGGGGGCATCTTTGGCACTGAAGCTTTCTTT

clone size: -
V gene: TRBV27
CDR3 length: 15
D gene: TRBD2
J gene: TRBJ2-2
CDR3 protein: CASRKTGGGTGELFF
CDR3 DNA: TGTGCCAGCCGTAAAACGGGAGGAGGTACCGGGGAGCTGTTTTTT

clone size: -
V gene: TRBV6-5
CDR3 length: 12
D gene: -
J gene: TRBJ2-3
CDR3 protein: CATKGGTDTQYF
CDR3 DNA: TGTGCCACAAAGGGGGGCACAGATACGCAGTATTTT

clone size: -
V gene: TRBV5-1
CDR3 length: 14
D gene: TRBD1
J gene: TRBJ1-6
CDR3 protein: CASSEQGERSPLHF
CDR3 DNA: TGCGCCAGCAGCGAACAGGGGGAGAGATCACCCCTCCACTTT

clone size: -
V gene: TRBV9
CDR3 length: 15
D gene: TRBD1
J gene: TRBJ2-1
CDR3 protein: CASSAQGDLYNEQFF
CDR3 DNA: TGTGCCAGCAGCGCCCAGGGGGACCTCTACAATGAGCAGTTCTTC

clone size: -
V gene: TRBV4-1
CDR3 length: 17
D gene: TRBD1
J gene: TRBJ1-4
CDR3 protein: CASSLSGTGGNNEKLFF
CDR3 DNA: TGCGCCAGCAGCCTGTCCGGGACAGGGGGAAATAATGAAAAACTGTTTTTT

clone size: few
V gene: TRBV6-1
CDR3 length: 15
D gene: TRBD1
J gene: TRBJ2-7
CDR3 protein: CASSEAPGQGYEQYF
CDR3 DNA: TGTGCCAGCAGTGAAGCCCCGGGACAGGGCTACGAGCAGTACTTC

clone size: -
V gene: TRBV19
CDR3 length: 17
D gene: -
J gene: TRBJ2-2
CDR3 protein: CASTPRYREQDTGELFF
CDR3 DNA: TGTGCCAGTACCCCACGCTACAGGGAACAGGACACCGGGGAGCTGTTTTTT

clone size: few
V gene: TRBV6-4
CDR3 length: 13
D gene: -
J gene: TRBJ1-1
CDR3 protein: CASRRGLDTEAFF
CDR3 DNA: TGTGCCAGCAGGAGGGGGTTAGACACTGAAGCTTTCTTT

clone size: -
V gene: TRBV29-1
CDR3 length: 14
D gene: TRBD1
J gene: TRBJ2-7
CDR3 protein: CSVEVHRGMDEQYF
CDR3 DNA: TGCAGCGTTGAAGTCCACAGGGGGATGGACGAGCAGTACTTC

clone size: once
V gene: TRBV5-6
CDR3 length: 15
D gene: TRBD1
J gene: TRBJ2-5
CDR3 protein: CASSSGTGLGETQYF
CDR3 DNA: TGTGCCAGCAGCTCCGGGACAGGGCTGGGGGAGACCCAGTACTTC

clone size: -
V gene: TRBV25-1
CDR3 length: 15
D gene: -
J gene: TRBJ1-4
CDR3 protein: CASSELGLGNEKLFF
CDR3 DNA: TGTGCCAGCAGTGAACTAGGCTTGGGTAATGAAAAACTGTTTTTT

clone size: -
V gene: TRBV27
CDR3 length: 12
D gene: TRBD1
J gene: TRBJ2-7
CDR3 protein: CASKGQGNEQYF
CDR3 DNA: TGTGCCAGCAAGGGACAGGGAAACGAGCAGTACTTC

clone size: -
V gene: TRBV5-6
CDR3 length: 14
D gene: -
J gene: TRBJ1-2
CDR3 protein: CASSLARTAYGYTF
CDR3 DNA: TGTGCCAGCAGCTTGGCTAGGACAGCCTATGGCTACACCTTC

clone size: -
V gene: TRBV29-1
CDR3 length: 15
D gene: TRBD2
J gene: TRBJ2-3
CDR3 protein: CSASGGARGTDTQYF
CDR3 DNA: TGCAGCGCCAGCGGGGGAGCGAGGGGAACAGATACGCAGTATTTT

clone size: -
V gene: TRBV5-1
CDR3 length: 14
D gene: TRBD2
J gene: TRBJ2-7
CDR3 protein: CASGGLAGGYEQYF
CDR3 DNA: TGCGCCAGCGGAGGGCTAGCGGGAGGATACGAGCAGTACTTC

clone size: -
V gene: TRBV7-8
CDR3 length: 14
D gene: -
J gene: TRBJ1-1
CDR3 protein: CASSPRQMNTEAFF
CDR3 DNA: TGTGCCAGCAGCCCCCGACAAATGAACACTGAAGCTTTCTTT

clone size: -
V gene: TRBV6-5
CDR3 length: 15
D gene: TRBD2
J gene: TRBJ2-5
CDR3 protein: CASSPGLAGSETQYF
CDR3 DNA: TGTGCCAGCAGTCCTGGACTAGCGGGAAGTGAGACCCAGTACTTC

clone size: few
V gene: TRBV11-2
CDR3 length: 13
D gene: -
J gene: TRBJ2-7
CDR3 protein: CASTQTGPYEQYF
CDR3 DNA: TGTGCCAGCACCCAAACAGGCCCCTACGAGCAGTACTTC

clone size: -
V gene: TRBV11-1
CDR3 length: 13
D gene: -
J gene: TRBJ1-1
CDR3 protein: CASSLEGETEAFF
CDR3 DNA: TGTGCCAGCAGCTTGGAGGGAGAGACTGAAGCTTTCTTT

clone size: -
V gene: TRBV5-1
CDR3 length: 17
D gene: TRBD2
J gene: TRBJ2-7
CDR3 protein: CASSLDPRLAGVYEQYF
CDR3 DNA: TGCGCCAGCAGCTTGGATCCAAGACTAGCGGGAGTCTACGAGCAGTACTTC

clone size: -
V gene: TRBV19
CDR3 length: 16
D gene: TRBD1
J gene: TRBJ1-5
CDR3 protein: CASSMSGQSINQPQHF
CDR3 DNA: TGTGCCAGTAGTATGTCGGGACAGAGTATTAATCAGCCCCAGCATTTT

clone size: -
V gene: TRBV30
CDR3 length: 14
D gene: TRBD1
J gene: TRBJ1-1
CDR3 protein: CAWSDGTANTEAFF
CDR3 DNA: TGTGCCTGGAGTGACGGGACAGCGAACACTGAAGCTTTCTTT